This T cell receptor (beta chain) was captured in a study of T cell repertoires in cytomegalovirus infection. After removal of 5 bases from V and 2 bases from J, the junction contained 15 bases not matched to a gene. The CDR3 sequence is 17 residues long. CDR1 and CDR2 (germline): SGHNT, YYREEE (reference sequence). MiXCR was run by TCRdb on the reads, yielding one entry per CDR3 protein. This sample has approximately 240,000 distinct CDR3 sequences, with approximately 13% found just once. Study-wide results and limits: Pooled public TCR beta family frequency picked out CMV carriers with the relevant HLA.

This clonotype was observed many times. The antigen remains undetermined. The sequenced material came from PBMCs. The source is a human donor in good health (CMV status not recorded). Some clones in this sample may be carry-over from other donors' samples. The chain recombines TRBV5-4 with TRBJ1-2, with TRBD1 matching over 7 bases. CDR3 loop: CASSSLIPGQKNYGYTF. CDR3 DNA sequence: TGTGCCAGCAGTTCGCTAATCCCGGGACAGAAGAACTATGGCTACACCTTC.